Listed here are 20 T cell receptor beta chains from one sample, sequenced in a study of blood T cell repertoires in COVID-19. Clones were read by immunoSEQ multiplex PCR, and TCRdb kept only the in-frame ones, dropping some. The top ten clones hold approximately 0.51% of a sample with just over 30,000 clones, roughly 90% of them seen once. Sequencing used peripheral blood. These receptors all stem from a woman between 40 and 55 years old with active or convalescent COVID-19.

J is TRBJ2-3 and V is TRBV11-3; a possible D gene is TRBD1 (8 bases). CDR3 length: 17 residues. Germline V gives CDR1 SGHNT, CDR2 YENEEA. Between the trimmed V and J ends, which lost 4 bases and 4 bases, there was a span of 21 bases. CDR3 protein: CASSSGKYRGGPDTQYF. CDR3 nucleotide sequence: TGTGCCAGCAGCTCAGGAAAGTACAGGGGGGGGCCAGATACGCAGTATTTT.

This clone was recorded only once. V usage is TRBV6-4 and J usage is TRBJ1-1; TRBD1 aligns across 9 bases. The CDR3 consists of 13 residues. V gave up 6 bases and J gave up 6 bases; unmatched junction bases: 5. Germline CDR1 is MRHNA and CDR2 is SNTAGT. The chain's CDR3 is CASSRDREAEAFF. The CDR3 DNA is TGTGCCAGCAGCCGGGACAGGGAGGCTGAAGCTTTCTTT.

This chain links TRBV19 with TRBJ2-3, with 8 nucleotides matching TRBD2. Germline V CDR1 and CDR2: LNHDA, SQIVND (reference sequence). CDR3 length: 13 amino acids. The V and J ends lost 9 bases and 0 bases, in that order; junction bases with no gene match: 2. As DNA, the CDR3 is TGTGCCAGCCAGCGGGGGAGCACAGATACGCAGTATTTT. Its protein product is CASQRGSTDTQYF.

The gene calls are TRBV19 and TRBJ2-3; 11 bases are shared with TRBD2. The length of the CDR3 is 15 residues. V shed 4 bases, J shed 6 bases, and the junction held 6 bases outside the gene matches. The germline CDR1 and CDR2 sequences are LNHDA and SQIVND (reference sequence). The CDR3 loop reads CASSRPSGGMDTQYF. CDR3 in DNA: TGTGCCAGTAGTAGACCTAGCGGGGGGATGGATACGCAGTATTTT.

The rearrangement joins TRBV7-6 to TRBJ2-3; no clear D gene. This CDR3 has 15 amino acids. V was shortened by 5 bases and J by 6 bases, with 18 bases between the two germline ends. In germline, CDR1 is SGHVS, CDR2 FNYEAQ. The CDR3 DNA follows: TGTGCCAGCAGCCCCACATCGCCAAAGTCGGATACGCAGTATTTT. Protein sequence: CASSPTSPKSDTQYF.

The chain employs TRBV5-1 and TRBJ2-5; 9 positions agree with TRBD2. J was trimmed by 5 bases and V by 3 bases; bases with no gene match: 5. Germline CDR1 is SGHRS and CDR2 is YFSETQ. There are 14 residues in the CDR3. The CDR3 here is CASSSPSGGETQYF. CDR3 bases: TGCGCCAGCAGCTCCCCAAGCGGGGGGGAGACCCAGTACTTC.

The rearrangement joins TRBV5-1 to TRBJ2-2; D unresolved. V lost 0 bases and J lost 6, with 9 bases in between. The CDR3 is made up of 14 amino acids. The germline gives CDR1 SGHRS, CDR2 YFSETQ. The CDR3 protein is CASSLARGPGELFF. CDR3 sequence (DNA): TGCGCCAGCAGCTTGGCCAGAGGCCCCGGGGAGCTGTTTTTT.

The CDR3 DNA sequence: TGTGCCAGCAGCCCTACTAGGATCTCTGGAAACACCATATATTTT. Its protein product is CASSPTRISGNTIYF. J is TRBJ1-3 and V is TRBV11-2, with D unclear. This CDR3 comprises 15 residues. V was clipped by 5 bases and J by 0 bases, with 11 bases between them. Germline V gives CDR1 SGHAT, CDR2 FQNNGV.

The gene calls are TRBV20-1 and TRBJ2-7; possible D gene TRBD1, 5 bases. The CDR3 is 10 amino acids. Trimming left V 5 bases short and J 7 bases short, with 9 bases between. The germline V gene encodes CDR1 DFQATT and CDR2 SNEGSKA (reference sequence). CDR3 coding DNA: TGCAGTGCTGCAGGGCGGGAGCAGTACTTC. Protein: CSAAGREQYF.

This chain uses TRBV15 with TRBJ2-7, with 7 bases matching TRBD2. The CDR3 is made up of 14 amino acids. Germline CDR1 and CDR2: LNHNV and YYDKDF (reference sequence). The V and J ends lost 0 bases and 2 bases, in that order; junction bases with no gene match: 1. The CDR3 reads CATSRDGRAYEQYF. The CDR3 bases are TGTGCCACCAGCAGAGATGGGAGGGCCTACGAGCAGTACTTC.

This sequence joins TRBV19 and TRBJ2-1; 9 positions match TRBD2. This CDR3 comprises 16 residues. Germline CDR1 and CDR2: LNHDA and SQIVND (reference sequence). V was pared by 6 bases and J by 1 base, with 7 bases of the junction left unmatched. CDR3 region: CASRGAGGRSYNEQFF. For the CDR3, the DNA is TGTGCCAGTAGGGGAGCGGGAGGTCGTTCCTACAATGAGCAGTTCTTC.

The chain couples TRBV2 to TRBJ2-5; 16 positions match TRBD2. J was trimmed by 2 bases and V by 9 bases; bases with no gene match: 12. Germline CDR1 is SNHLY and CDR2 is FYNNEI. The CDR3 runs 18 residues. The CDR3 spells CASTTGLAGGALQETQYF. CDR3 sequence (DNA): TGTGCCAGTACGACGGGACTAGCGGGGGGGGCACTTCAAGAGACCCAGTACTTC.

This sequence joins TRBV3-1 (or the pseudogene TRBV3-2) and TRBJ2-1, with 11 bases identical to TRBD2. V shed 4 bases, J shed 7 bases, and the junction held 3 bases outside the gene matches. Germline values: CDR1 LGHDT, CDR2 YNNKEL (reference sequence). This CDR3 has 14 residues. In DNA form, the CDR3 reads TGTGCCAGCAGCCCCCGACTAGCGGGGAATGAGCAGTTCTTC. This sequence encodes CASSPRLAGNEQFF.

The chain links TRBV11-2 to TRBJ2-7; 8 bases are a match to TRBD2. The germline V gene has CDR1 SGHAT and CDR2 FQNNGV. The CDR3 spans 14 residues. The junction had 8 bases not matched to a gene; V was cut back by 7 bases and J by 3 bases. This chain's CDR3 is CASTPPGGRYEQYF. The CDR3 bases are TGTGCCAGCACCCCTCCGGGAGGGCGCTACGAGCAGTACTTC.

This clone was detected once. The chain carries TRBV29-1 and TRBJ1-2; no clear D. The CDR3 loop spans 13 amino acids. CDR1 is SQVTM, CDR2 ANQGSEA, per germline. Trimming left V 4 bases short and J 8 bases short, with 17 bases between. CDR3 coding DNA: TGCAGCGTTGGTATCAGGCCCCCATCCGGCTACACCTTC. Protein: CSVGIRPPSGYTF.

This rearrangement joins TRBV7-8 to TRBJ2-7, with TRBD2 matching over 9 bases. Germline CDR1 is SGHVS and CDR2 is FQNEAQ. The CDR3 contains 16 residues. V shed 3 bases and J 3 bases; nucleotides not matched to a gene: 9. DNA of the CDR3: TGTGCCAGCAGCTTCATCGGACTAGCGTTCGACTACGAGCAGTACTTC. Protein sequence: CASSFIGLAFDYEQYF.

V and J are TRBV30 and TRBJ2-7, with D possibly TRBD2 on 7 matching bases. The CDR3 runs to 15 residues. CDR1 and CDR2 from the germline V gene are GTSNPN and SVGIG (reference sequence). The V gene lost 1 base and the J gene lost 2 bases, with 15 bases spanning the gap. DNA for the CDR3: TGTGCCTGGAGTGGGTTCCGGGGGGCAGCCTACGAGCAGTACTTC. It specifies CAWSGFRGAAYEQYF. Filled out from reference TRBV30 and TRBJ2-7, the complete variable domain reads SQTIHQWPATLVQPVGSPLSLECTVEGTSNPNLYWYRQAAGRGLQLLFYSVGIGQISSEVPQNLSASRPQDRQFILSSKKLLLSDSGFYLCAWSGFRGAAYEQYFGPGTRLTVT.

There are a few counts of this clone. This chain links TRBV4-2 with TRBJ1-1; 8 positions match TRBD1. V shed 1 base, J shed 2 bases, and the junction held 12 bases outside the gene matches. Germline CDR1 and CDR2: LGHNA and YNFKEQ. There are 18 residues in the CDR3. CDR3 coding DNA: TGTGCCAGCAGCCAAGCGAGATCCCAGGGGGCGACTAACACTGAAGCTTTCTTT. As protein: CASSQARSQGATNTEAFF.

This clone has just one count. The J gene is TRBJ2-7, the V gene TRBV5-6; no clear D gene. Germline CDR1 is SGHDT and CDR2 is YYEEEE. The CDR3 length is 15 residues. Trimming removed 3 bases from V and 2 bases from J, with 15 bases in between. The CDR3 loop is CASSSISIYPYEQYF. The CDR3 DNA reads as TGTGCCAGCAGCTCAATAAGCATCTACCCCTACGAGCAGTACTTC.

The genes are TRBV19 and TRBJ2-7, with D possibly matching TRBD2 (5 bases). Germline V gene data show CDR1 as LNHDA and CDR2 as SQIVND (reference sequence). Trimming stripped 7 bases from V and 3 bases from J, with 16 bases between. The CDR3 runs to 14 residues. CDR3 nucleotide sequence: TGTGCCAGTACCCCGGGTGGAGGTAACTACGAGCAGTACTTC. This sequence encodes CASTPGGGNYEQYF.